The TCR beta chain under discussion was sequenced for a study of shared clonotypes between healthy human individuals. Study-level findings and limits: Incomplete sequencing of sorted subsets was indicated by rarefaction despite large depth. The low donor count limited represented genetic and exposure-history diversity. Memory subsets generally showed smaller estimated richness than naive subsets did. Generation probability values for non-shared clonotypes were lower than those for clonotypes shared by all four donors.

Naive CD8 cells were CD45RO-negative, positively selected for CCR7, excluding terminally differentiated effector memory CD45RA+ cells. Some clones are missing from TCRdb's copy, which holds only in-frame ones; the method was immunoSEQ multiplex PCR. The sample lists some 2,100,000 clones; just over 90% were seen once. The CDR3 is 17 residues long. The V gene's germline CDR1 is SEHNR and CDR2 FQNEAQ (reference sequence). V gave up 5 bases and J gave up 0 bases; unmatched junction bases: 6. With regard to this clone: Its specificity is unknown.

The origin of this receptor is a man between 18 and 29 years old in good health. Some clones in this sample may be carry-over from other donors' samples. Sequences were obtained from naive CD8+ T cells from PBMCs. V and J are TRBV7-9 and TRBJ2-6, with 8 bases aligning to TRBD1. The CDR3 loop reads CASSPGQGPSGANVLTF. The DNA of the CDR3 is TGTGCCAGCAGCCCCGGACAGGGACCCTCTGGGGCCAACGTCCTGACTTTC.